This T cell receptor beta chain was recorded in a study of blood T cell repertoires in COVID-19. Study-wide context: The origin of the acute and convalescent COVID-19 samples was the United States, Italy and Spain. Sample material is recorded as cDNA or gDNA derived from T cells, B-cell-depleted T cells, or PBMCs.

Per the original data handling: Reference gene primer amplification gave nucleated cell count estimates. Measured with immunoSEQ multiplex PCR; TCRdb has only the in-frame clones, and not every one. That table supplies the V and J calls and clone size; D and trimming were determined from the DNA. This table has roughly 52,000 clones, more than 70% appearing once. V was shortened by 0 bases and J by 0 bases, with 9 bases between the two germline ends. CDR1 and CDR2 from the germline V gene are LGHDT and YNNKEL (reference sequence). The CDR3 has 15 amino acids. Sequencing was carried out using peripheral blood. The chain joins TRBV3-1 (or the pseudogene TRBV3-2) to TRBJ2-7, with unresolved D. The clonotype was recovered from a man in his sixties with active COVID-19. The CDR3 region is CASSQEDRSSYEQYF. CDR3 sequence (DNA): TGTGCCAGCAGCCAAGAGGATAGGAGCTCCTACGAGCAGTACTTC.